This T cell receptor (beta chain) was sequenced in a study of CXCR3-negative and CXCR3-positive naive CD8 T cells. Study information: Each library gave roughly 1.4 +/- 0.3 million of about 150 million TRB reads. Study-level findings and limits: TRB CDR3s were more hydrophobic in CXCR3-positive than in CXCR3-negative naive cells. Each naive subset displayed comparably high diversity, whereas memory CD8+ cells displayed much lower diversity. Surface CD5 looked about the same in the naive subsets, so the authors worked out TCR strength from TRB CDR3 properties.

On this clonotype: Its cognate antigen is unknown.

UMI-labeled TRB cDNA libraries were prepared by 5' RACE. Using the 5' RACE reads, TCRdb records one entry per CDR3 protein without DNA. This sample's table reports about 120,000 distinct CDR3 sequences. The length of the CDR3 is 12 residues. In germline, CDR1 is SGHNT, CDR2 YYREEE (reference sequence). Material: naive CXCR3+ CD8+ T cells from blood. Subset: CD45RO-CCR7+CD27+CD95- naive CD8+ T cells expressing CXCR3 (TNR3+). The clonotype originates from a human donor in good health. Some clones in this sample may be carry-over from other donors' samples. This chain joins TRBV5-4 and TRBJ2-2. The CDR3 loop is CASSLISGELFF.